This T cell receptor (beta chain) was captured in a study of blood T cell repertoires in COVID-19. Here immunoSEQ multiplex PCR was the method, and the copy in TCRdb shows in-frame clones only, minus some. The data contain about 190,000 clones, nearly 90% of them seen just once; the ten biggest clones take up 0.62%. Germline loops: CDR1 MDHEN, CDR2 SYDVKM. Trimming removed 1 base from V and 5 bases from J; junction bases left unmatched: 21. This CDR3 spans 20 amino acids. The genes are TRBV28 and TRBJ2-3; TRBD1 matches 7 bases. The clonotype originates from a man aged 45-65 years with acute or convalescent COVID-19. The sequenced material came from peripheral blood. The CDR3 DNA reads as TGTGCCAGCAGTTTATATAGGCTGCGCCTGGGACAGCCGGCAAGAGATACGCAGTATTTT. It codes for CASSLYRLRLGQPARDTQYF.